This paragraph reports one TCR beta chain. This record belongs to a study of blood T cell repertoires in COVID-19. The CDR3 is made up of 17 amino acids. CDR1 and CDR2 from the germline V gene are SGHVS and FNYEAQ. The junction had 8 bases not matched to a gene; V was cut back by 0 bases and J by 5 bases. Generated by immunoSEQ multiplex PCR, the TCRdb table keeps only in-frame clones and is missing some. The table lists around 100,000 clones, more than 75% of them singletons. V gene TRBV7-6 combines with J gene TRBJ2-2; 8 nucleotides match TRBD1. The source is a human donor in a cohort sampled during active COVID-19. Sequences were obtained from peripheral blood. The CDR3 region is CASSLAFTRGRTGELFF. CDR3 nucleotide sequence: TGTGCCAGCAGCTTAGCGTTTACCAGGGGGCGAACCGGGGAGCTGTTTTTT.